Presented here are 8 T cell receptor beta chains from one specimen sequenced in a study of T cell responses to AZD1222 COVID-19 vaccine (dated by TCRdb to the early 2020s). The library was produced with the immunoSEQ multiplex PCR assay. The source is immuneACCESS, and TCRdb retained only in-frame sequences with V and J called. Part of the clones is not carried over; for the studies checked, unresolved V genes explain less than half of this, and the remainder is unexplained. The sample has 150,000 to 200,000 clones on record, almost 90% of them singletons. The ten largest make up approximately 5.7% of the sample. The time point label on this specimen signifies: baseline before first vaccination. The sample was peripheral blood, taken on day 0 of AZD1222 vaccination. Receptors originate from an adult in good health.

This chain connects TRBV30 to TRBJ2-7; D may be TRBD1 (6 bases). CDR3 length equals 13 residues. The V and J ends lost 1 base and 7 bases respectively, with 14 bases between them. In germline, CDR1 is GTSNPN, CDR2 SVGIG (reference sequence). Written as DNA, the CDR3 is TGTGCCTGGAGTGCGGCCAGGGGTGGGGAGCAGTACTTC. It specifies CAWSAARGGEQYF.

The chain employs TRBV7-8 and TRBJ1-3; D ambiguous. The germline V gene has CDR1 SGHVS and CDR2 FQNEAQ. With 2 bases removed from V and 3 bases from J, the gap between germline ends came to 20 bases. The CDR3 runs 18 residues. The CDR3 protein is CASSLSAGGGLSGNTIYF. As DNA, the CDR3 is TGTGCCAGCAGCTTATCAGCGGGAGGAGGGCTAAGTGGAAACACCATATATTTT.

The chain uses TRBV2 and TRBJ1-1; D gene unclear. CDR3 length equals 14 residues. Germline CDR1 and CDR2: SNHLY and FYNNEI. V lost 5 bases and J 3 bases, leaving 13 bases between the germline ends. The CDR3 DNA reads TGTGCCAGCAGTCGGGAGCCAGACCACACTGAAGCTTTCTTT. This sequence encodes CASSREPDHTEAFF.

The V call is TRBV5-6, the J call TRBJ1-1; D remains unclear. The V end was cut by 5 bases, the J end by 2 bases, with 16 bases between. Per the germline V gene, CDR1 is SGHDT and CDR2 is YYEEEE. The length of the CDR3 is 15 residues. The CDR3 here is CASSPPGRLNTEAFF. DNA of the CDR3: TGTGCCAGCAGTCCCCCCGGGCGATTAAACACTGAAGCTTTCTTT.

Comment on this clone: Other DNA sequences within the sample encode an identical CDR3. The chain recombines TRBV29-1 with TRBJ2-1; D is uncertain. The CDR3 has 14 residues. V lost 2 bases, J lost 0 bases, and 8 bases lay in between. CDR1 is SQVTM, CDR2 ANQGSEA, per germline. Here the CDR3 reads CSVELETSYNEQFF. As DNA, the CDR3 is TGCAGCGTTGAACTCGAGACCTCCTACAATGAGCAGTTCTTC.

The CDR3 bases are TGTGCCAGCACCCTAGGCCTGACGAGGGAGGAGCAGTACTTC. This sequence encodes CASTLGLTREEQYF. V is TRBV5-5 and J is TRBJ2-7; tentative D call: TRBD2 (5 bases). Trimming pared 6 bases from V and 7 bases from J, leaving 20 bases between. The CDR3 contains 14 residues. The germline V gene has CDR1 SGHKS and CDR2 YYEKEE (reference sequence).

V usage is TRBV11-1 and J usage is TRBJ2-7; D uncertain. The V end was cut by 4 bases, the J end by 0 bases, with 10 bases between. CDR1 SGHAT and CDR2 FQDESV come from the germline V gene (reference sequence). This CDR3 is built from 14 residues. DNA of the CDR3: TGTGCCAGCAGCTACGACACGAGCTCCTACGAGCAGTACTTC. Protein sequence: CASSYDTSSYEQYF.

This sequence joins TRBV4-2 and TRBJ1-3; possibly TRBD1 for D (6 bases). Germline-derived CDR1 and CDR2 are LGHNA and YNFKEQ. The CDR3 spans 17 residues. With 5 bases removed from V and 0 bases from J, the gap between germline ends came to 17 bases. In nucleotides, the CDR3 is TGTGCCAGCAGCAATCGGGGGCCTTCACGCTCTGGAAACACCATATATTTT. This translates into CASSNRGPSRSGNTIYF.